This T cell receptor (beta chain) emerged from a study of blood T cell repertoires in COVID-19 (TCRdb year 2020). Study-level background: Samples from collaborators originated in the United States, Italy and Spain and spanned both the acute and convalescent phases of COVID-19. The prospective study material was composed of cDNA or gDNA derived from T cells, B-cell-depleted T cells, or PBMCs. Deeply sampled blood TCRbeta repertoires from subjects exposed to, actively infected with, or recovered from COVID-19 were included in the dataset. The repertoires were made available in a free public database intended to serve as a resource for research on the immune response to SARS-CoV-2. The samples were drawn from the first 160 participants of the ongoing ImmuneRACE study and from 950 to 1,500 subjects provided by 6 global collaborators. The sample metadata nearly always contained a de-identified subject ID, COVID-19 status, age in years and sex. Where available, HLA class I and class II types were obtained from metadata supplied by the sample provider rather than from assay-based typing. The paper as a whole reports these results and caveats: How much clinical and demographic metadata was included differed by source and by participant, and the metadata was provided uncurated.

The germline V gene encodes CDR1 SGHDT and CDR2 YYEEEE. The CDR3 contains 17 residues, cysteine and phenylalanine counted. Just the 51-base CDR3 DNA is kept, in frame starting at base 1. Germline trimming: 2 bases from V, 0 bases from J; junction bases outside gene matches: 6. Each collaborating institution followed its own protocols to collect whole blood in K2EDTA tubes. For TCRbeta analysis, collaborator samples were shipped as frozen whole blood, as isolated PBMCs, or as DNA extracted from either sample type. Remarks on this clone: Its antigen is currently not known. Base qualities are not recorded, but no much larger clone differs from it by a single base.

The immunoSEQ Assay, a bias-controlled multiplex PCR, was used to amplify TCRbeta CDR3 regions from genomic DNA. The study's own analysis went as follows. Nucleated cell counts per sample were estimated from amplification of reference gene primers within the assay. To quantify the absolute abundance of each unique TCRbeta CDR3 rearrangement, sequence reads were collapsed and filtered. For each sample, productive Simpson clonality was calculated by taking the square root of Simpson's diversity index across productive rearrangements. The table was pulled from immuneACCESS by TCRdb, which kept in-frame rearrangements only. Such tables lose some clones; where checked, under half of the loss comes from unresolved V genes, and the rest has no known cause. That table furnishes V, J and clone size, whereas the DNA furnished D and trimming. The sample yields approximately 200,000 clones; roughly 81% were counted once. The ten largest make up around 1% of the sample.

Source material: peripheral blood. The rearrangement combines TRBV5-6 with TRBJ1-4; a stretch of 8 junction bases matches TRBD1. The origin of this receptor is a man aged 40-49 years with acute or convalescent COVID-19. The CDR3 protein sequence reads: CASSLDRGSATNEKLFF. The nucleotides are TGTGCCAGCAGCTTAGACAGGGGCTCTGCAACTAATGAAAAACTGTTTTTT.